The 25 T cell receptor beta chains reported below all come from one sample, sequenced in a study of cytomegalovirus exposure and HLA in healthy donors. Primers for the PCR totalled 60 Vbeta and 13 Jbeta. The repertoire was sequenced with immunoSEQ multiplex PCR; TCRdb's copy has only in-frame clones and lacks some. The sample comprises some 140,000 clones, 70% to 80% of which are singletons, and around 13% rests with the top ten. The specimen sequenced was PBMCs. Receptors were obtained from a man between 25 and 39 years old in good health and CMV-seropositive.

The chain employs TRBV27 and TRBJ2-1; TRBD1 matches at 9 bases. V lost 2 bases and J lost 0; bases outside the gene matches: 11. From germline, CDR1 is MNHEY and CDR2 SMNVEV (reference sequence). This CDR3 comprises 19 residues. This chain's CDR3 is CASSLKGQGMTSSYNEQFF. CDR3 in DNA: TGTGCCAGCAGTTTAAAGGGACAGGGAATGACGAGCTCCTACAATGAGCAGTTCTTC.

The rearrangement joins TRBV28 to TRBJ2-5, with 7 bases matching TRBD1. V lost 8 bases to trimming and J lost 2 bases; unmatched junction nucleotides: 11. The CDR3 extends over 15 amino acids. Germline-derived CDR1 and CDR2 are MDHEN and SYDVKM. The CDR3: CASANPGTAQETQYF. Here the CDR3 DNA reads TGTGCCAGCGCAAATCCCGGGACAGCGCAAGAGACCCAGTACTTC.

The J gene is TRBJ1-2, the V gene TRBV5-5; 11 nucleotides align to TRBD1. J gave up 5 bases and V 5 bases, and 8 bases lay outside the gene matches. The CDR3 has 15 amino acids. Germline V lookup: CDR1 SGHKS, CDR2 YYEKEE (reference sequence). CDR3 sequence (DNA): TGTGCCAGCAGATGGGGACAGGGGGTTGGGTATGGCTACACCTTC. Its translation is CASRWGQGVGYGYTF.

The chain employs TRBV5-1 and TRBJ2-2; D remains ambiguous. The V end was cut by 2 bases, the J end by 5 bases, with 10 bases between. The germline gives CDR1 SGHRS, CDR2 YFSETQ. The length of the CDR3 is 14 residues. The CDR3 here is CASSFGTGTGELFF. The CDR3 coding sequence is TGCGCCAGCAGCTTTGGCACCGGGACCGGGGAGCTGTTTTTT.

V usage is TRBV5-4 and J usage is TRBJ1-1; D is unclear. There are 12 residues in the CDR3. Germline CDR1 reads SGHNT; CDR2 reads YYREEE (reference sequence). The ends were cut back, 0 bases at V and 10 bases at J, with 10 bases in the middle. CDR3: CASSLGARRAFF. CDR3 in DNA: TGTGCCAGCAGCTTGGGGGCCCGACGAGCTTTCTTT.

The chain links TRBV28 to TRBJ2-1; 8 bases agree with TRBD1. Per the germline V gene, CDR1 is MDHEN and CDR2 is SYDVKM. This CDR3 is built from 14 residues. V was pared by 6 bases and J by 4 bases, with 5 bases of the junction left unmatched. The CDR3 spells CASRFQGAYNEQFF. The CDR3 bases are TGTGCCAGCAGATTTCAGGGGGCTTACAATGAGCAGTTCTTC. Full variable domain (remainder filled in from reference TRBV28 and TRBJ2-1): DVKVTQSSRYLVKRTGEKVFLECVQDMDHENMFWYRQDPGLGLRLIYFSYDVKMKEKGDIPEGYSVSREKKERFSLILESASTNQTSMYLCASRFQGAYNEQFFGPGTRLTVL.

The chain has TRBV5-1 and TRBJ2-1, with a possible D match to TRBD2 (6 bases). With 4 bases removed from V and 7 bases from J, the gap between germline ends came to 18 bases. This CDR3 has 15 residues. Germline loops: CDR1 SGHRS, CDR2 YFSETQ. CDR3 bases: TGCGCCAGCAGCCGACTTAGGGACTCTGGGAATGAGCAGTTCTTC. It yields the protein CASSRLRDSGNEQFF.

V usage is TRBV13 and J usage is TRBJ2-7; D not resolved. CDR3 size: 12 residues. Trimming left V 0 bases short and J 3 bases short, with 3 bases between. The germline gives CDR1 PRHDT, CDR2 FYEKMQ (reference sequence). CDR3 in amino acids: CASSLGNYEQYF. As DNA, the CDR3 is TGTGCCAGCAGCTTAGGCAACTACGAGCAGTACTTC.

This clone was picked up one time. The chain carries TRBV30 and TRBJ2-1; TRBD2 might be the D (5 bases). Germline V lookup: CDR1 GTSNPN, CDR2 SVGIG (reference sequence). This CDR3 is 15 amino acids long. Trimming took 0 bases from V and 7 from J, leaving 16 bases between them. The CDR3: CAWSVFDYLSNEQFF. DNA for the CDR3: TGTGCCTGGAGTGTATTTGACTACTTGTCGAATGAGCAGTTCTTC.

This chain connects TRBV15 to TRBJ2-1, with D uncertain. From germline, CDR1 is LNHNV and CDR2 YYDKDF (reference sequence). V lost 1 base and J 3 bases, leaving 4 bases between the germline ends. This CDR3 has 13 residues. CDR3 DNA sequence: TGTGCCACCAGCAGAGTACTCTACAATGAGCAGTTCTTC. The encoded protein is CATSRVLYNEQFF.

The rearrangement uses TRBV19 and TRBJ1-2; D is ambiguous. The germline CDR1 and CDR2 sequences are LNHDA and SQIVND (reference sequence). This CDR3 is built from 16 residues. Trimming pared 7 bases from V and 2 bases from J, leaving 20 bases between. CDR3 loop: CASTEGQPLSNYGYTF. As DNA, the CDR3 is TGTGCCAGTACCGAGGGTCAACCTCTGTCAAACTATGGCTACACCTTC.

The chain has TRBV9 and TRBJ2-7, with TRBD2 matching 7 bases. The junction had 4 bases not matched to a gene; V was cut back by 1 base and J by 0 bases. This CDR3 comprises 15 residues. CDR1 is SGDLS and CDR2 is YYNGEE in the germline V gene. The CDR3 nucleotides read TGTGCCAGCAGCGTATCGGGCGGGAGCTCCTACGAGCAGTACTTC. Translated: CASSVSGGSSYEQYF.

The chain joins TRBV5-1 to TRBJ2-7; 13 bases line up with TRBD2. V dropped 4 bases and J dropped 5; count of bases not matched to a gene: 9. This CDR3 region has 16 residues. Germline loops: CDR1 SGHRS, CDR2 YFSETQ. CDR3 nucleotides: TGCGCCAGCAGCGTCCCACTAGCGGGAGGGCCTAACGAGCAGTACTTC. This encodes CASSVPLAGGPNEQYF.

CDR3 DNA sequence: TGCGCCAGCAGCTTGGCGGGGGGCAATAGGGGCACTGAAGCTTTCTTT. It translates to CASSLAGGNRGTEAFF. The J gene is TRBJ1-1, the V gene TRBV5-1, with D possibly matching TRBD1 (6 bases). V dropped 0 bases and J dropped 4 bases, with 16 bases sitting between them. This CDR3 comprises 16 residues. Germline V gene lookup returns CDR1 SGHRS and CDR2 YFSETQ.

This clone occurred once. This chain connects TRBV12-5 to TRBJ1-1; perhaps TRBD1 as D (5 bases). The V gene lost 5 bases and the J gene lost 4 bases, with 20 bases spanning the gap. Germline values: CDR1 LGHNT, CDR2 FRNRAP. The CDR3 spans 16 residues. The CDR3 DNA reads as TGTGCTAGTGGTCGAGGGGTCTCCAGGGAGGGCACTGAAGCTTTCTTT. Translated: CASGRGVSREGTEAFF.

On this clone itself: Germline is not matched at one junction end, which may reflect a read error. The V gene is TRBV5-1, the J gene TRBJ2-7, with 11 bases fitting TRBD1. The CDR3 runs 12 residues. From germline, CDR1 is SGHRS and CDR2 YFSETQ. This CDR3 reads CASSLSGQGATF. DNA of the CDR3: TGCGCCAGCAGCTTGTCAGGACAGGGGGCTACCTTC.

The chain uses TRBV7-2 and TRBJ2-7, with 7 nucleotides matching TRBD1. After removal of 6 bases from V and 2 bases from J, the junction contained 10 bases not matched to a gene. The CDR3 contains 15 residues. Germline CDR1 is SGHTA and CDR2 is FQGNSA. The DNA for the CDR3 is TGTGCCAGCAGTTGGGGGCCACAGGGGACCTACGAGCAGTACTTC. The encoded protein is CASSWGPQGTYEQYF. The variable domain in full, with the rest retrieved from reference TRBV7-2 and TRBJ2-7, is GAGVSQSPSNKVTEKGKDVELRCDPISGHTALYWYRQSLGQGLEFLIYFQGNSAPDKSGLPSDRFSAERTGGSVSTLTIQRTQQEDSAVYLCASSWGPQGTYEQYFGPGTRLTVT.

The chain employs TRBV27 and TRBJ2-5; 9 bases line up with TRBD1. Trimming at V came to 7 bases and at J to 0 bases, leaving 6 bases not matched to a gene. The germline V gene encodes CDR1 MNHEY and CDR2 SMNVEV (reference sequence). There are 15 residues in the CDR3. The CDR3 DNA sequence: TGTGCCAGCAAGGTGACAGGGGGGTACCAAGAGACCCAGTACTTC. Translating it yields CASKVTGGYQETQYF.

V and J are TRBV10-3 and TRBJ2-7; 15 bases align to TRBD2. The germline CDR1 and CDR2 sequences are ENHRY and SYGVKD. Unmatched junction bases numbered 2, after V lost 4 bases and J lost 1 base. The CDR3 consists of 16 residues. The CDR3 loop is CAISAGLAGGSYEQYF. The CDR3 bases are TGTGCCATCAGTGCAGGACTAGCGGGAGGGTCCTACGAGCAGTACTTC.

This chain joins TRBV27 and TRBJ1-1; TRBD1 matches at 7 bases. The trim removed 0 bases at V and 3 bases at J, leaving 4 bases unmatched. The CDR3 is made up of 15 amino acids. Germline CDR1 MNHEY, CDR2 SMNVEV (reference sequence). DNA of the CDR3: TGTGCCAGCAGTTTATCGTACAGGGGAGACACTGAAGCTTTCTTT. Translation gives CASSLSYRGDTEAFF.

CDR3 loop: CASSQDVAGIGGGRSQFF. The CDR3 DNA reads TGTGCCAGCAGCCAAGATGTTGCAGGAATAGGGGGCGGTAGGTCGCAGTTCTTC. The V gene is TRBV4-2, the J gene TRBJ2-1; TRBD1 matches 7 bases. The CDR3 totals 18 residues. V lost 0 bases and J lost 12; bases outside the gene matches: 20. Germline values: CDR1 LGHNA, CDR2 YNFKEQ.

The CDR3 DNA is TGTGCCAGCACAGCGGGGCTAAACACTGAAGCTTTCTTT. Its protein is CASTAGLNTEAFF. The chain employs TRBV28 and TRBJ1-1; D possibly corresponds to TRBD1 (5 bases). The CDR3 sequence is 13 residues long. From germline, CDR1 is MDHEN and CDR2 SYDVKM. The ends were cut back, 7 bases at V and 2 bases at J, with 11 bases in the middle.

This chain links TRBV10-2 with TRBJ1-3; no firm D call. Germline CDR1 and CDR2: WSHSY and SAAADI. This CDR3 is built from 12 residues. V lost 3 bases to trimming and J lost 4 bases, with 4 bases between them. Here the CDR3 reads CASSDQGNTIYF. CDR3 DNA sequence: TGCGCCAGCAGTGATCAAGGAAACACCATATATTTT.

This clone was seen only once. The DNA is omitted, as the CDR3 cannot be located on it reliably, and the CDR3 follows TCRdb's listing. The CDR3 is CASSLFGPGPGYTF. The chain links TRBV27 to TRBJ1-2; the table's D call, TRBD1, has no DNA check behind it. Germline V gives CDR1 MNHEY, CDR2 SMNVEV (reference sequence). The CDR3 numbers 14 amino acids, ends counted.

This chain links TRBV15 with TRBJ2-5; D possibly corresponds to TRBD1 (6 bases). The germline CDR1 and CDR2 sequences are LNHNV and YYDKDF (reference sequence). This CDR3 spans 15 amino acids. Trimming stripped 0 bases from V and 5 bases from J, with 13 bases between. The CDR3 spells CATSRDSTGRETQYF. The CDR3 region has the DNA TGTGCCACCAGCAGAGACTCAACAGGGCGGGAGACCCAGTACTTC.